This T cell receptor (beta chain) was captured in a study of blood T cells in healthy people across ages. General study findings and limits: Estimates based on one million T cells were treated as lower bounds. The study lacked donor CMV status, which possibly confounded expanded clonotype changes.

Through a sample-barcoded 5' primer and a J-beta primer mix, a second PCR was run for roughly 6 to 12 cycles. Every single cDNA molecule received a tag from a template-switch adaptor with 12 random nucleotides. TCRdb redid the calling of the 5' RACE reads with MiXCR, one entry per CDR3 protein. The sample shows 1,300,000 or so distinct CDR3 sequences, 59% of them seen only once. Looked up from germline, CDR1 is SGDLS and CDR2 is YYNGEE. This CDR3 is built from 15 residues. The germline V and J ends were trimmed by 0 bases and 1 base, with 10 bases remaining between them. About this clonotype: The antigen remains unidentified.

Drawing of peripheral blood yielded approximately 10 milliliters from each donor. Sequenced material: blood. J is TRBJ1-1 and V is TRBV9; maybe TRBD1 (6 bases). The clonotype originates from a man between 18 and 29 years old in good health. CDR3 residues: CASSVEGHSNTEAFF. The CDR3 nucleotides read TGTGCCAGCAGCGTAGAGGGACACTCGAACACTGAAGCTTTCTTT. Looking up the rest from reference TRBV9 and TRBJ1-1 gives the full variable domain: DSGVTQTPKHLITATGQRVTLRCSPRSGDLSVYWYQQSLDQGLQFLIQYYNGEERAKGNILERFSAQQFPDLHSELNLSSLELGDSALYFCASSVEGHSNTEAFFGQGTRLTVV.